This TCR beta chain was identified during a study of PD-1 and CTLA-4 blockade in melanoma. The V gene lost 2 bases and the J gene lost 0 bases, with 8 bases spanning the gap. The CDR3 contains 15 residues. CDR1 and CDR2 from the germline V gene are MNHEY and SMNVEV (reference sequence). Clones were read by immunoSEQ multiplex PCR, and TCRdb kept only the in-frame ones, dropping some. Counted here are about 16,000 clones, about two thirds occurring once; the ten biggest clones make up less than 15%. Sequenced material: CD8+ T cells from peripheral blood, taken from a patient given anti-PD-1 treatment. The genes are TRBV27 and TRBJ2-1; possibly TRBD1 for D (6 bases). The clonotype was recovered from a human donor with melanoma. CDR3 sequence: CASSLRGSSYNEQFF. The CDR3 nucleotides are TGTGCCAGCAGTTTAAGGGGGAGCTCCTACAATGAGCAGTTCTTC.